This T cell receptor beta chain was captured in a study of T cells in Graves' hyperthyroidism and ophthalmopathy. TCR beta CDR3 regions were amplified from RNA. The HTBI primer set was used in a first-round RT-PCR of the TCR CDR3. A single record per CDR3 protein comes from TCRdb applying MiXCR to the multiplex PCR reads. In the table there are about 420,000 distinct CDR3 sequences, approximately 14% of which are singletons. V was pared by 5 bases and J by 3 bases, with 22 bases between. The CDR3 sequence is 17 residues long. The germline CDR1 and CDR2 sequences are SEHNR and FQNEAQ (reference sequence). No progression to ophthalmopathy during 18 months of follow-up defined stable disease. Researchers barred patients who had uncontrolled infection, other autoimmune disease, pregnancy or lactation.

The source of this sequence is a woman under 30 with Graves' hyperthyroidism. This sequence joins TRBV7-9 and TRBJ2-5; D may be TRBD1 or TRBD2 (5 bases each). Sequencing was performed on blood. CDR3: CASSPLRGRDGEETQYF. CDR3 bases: TGTGCCAGCAGCCCCCTAAGGGGCCGAGACGGGGAAGAGACCCAGTACTTC.